This TCR beta chain is from a study of graft-versus-host responses after intestinal transplantation. Across the study: Transplant types were multivisceral, liver-intestinal, or isolated intestinal. Anti-thymocyte globulin induction, then tacrolimus and steroids for about three years, went to all recipients. General study findings and limits: Detection of GvH clones occurred in recipient marrow, and some had their first appearance in ileum or blood.

TCRdb keeps only in-frame clones here, not all; method: immunoSEQ multiplex PCR. The data hold about 81,000 clones, with 80% to 95% observed a single time. Worth noting for this clone: The antigen remains unidentified.

This TCR derives from a human donor who was the organ donor for an intestinal transplant. The source material was unstimulated CD4+ T cells sorted from spleen or lymph node cells, sampled before transplant.

In nucleotides, the CDR3 is TGTGCCAGTAGTATTAATCGGGGGAAGAATGAAAAACTGTTTTTT. This codes for CASSINRGKNEKLFF. This sequence joins TRBV19 and TRBJ1-4; tentative D call: TRBD1 (5 bases). This CDR3 is 15 amino acids long. The V gene lost 3 bases and the J gene lost 5 bases, with 13 bases spanning the gap. Germline V gene sequence: CDR1 LNHDA, CDR2 SQIVND (reference sequence). The complete variable domain, with remaining parts taken from reference TRBV19 and TRBJ1-4, reads DGGITQSPKYLFRKEGQNVTLSCEQNLNHDAMYWYRQDPGQGLRLIYYSQIVNDFQKGDIAEGYSVSREKKESFPLTVTSAQKNPTAFYLCASSINRGKNEKLFFGSGTQLSVL.